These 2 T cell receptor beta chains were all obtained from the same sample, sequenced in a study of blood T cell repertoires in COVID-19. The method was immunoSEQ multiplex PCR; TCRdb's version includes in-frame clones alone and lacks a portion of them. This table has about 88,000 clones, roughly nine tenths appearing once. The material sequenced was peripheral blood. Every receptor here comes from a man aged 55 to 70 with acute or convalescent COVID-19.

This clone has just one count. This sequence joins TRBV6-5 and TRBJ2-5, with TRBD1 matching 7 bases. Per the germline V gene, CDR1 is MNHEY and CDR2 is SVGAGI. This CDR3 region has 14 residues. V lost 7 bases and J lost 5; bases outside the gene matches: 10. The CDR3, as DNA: TGTGCCAGCAATTATTTGACAGGGCGGGAGACCCAGTACTTC. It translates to CASNYLTGRETQYF.

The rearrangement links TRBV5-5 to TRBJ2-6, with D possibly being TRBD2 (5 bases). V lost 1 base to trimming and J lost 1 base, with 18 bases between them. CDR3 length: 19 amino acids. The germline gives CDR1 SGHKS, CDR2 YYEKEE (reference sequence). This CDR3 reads CASSLFVVLEGSGANVLTF. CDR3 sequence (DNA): TGTGCCAGCAGCTTGTTTGTGGTGCTTGAGGGATCTGGGGCCAACGTCCTGACTTTC.